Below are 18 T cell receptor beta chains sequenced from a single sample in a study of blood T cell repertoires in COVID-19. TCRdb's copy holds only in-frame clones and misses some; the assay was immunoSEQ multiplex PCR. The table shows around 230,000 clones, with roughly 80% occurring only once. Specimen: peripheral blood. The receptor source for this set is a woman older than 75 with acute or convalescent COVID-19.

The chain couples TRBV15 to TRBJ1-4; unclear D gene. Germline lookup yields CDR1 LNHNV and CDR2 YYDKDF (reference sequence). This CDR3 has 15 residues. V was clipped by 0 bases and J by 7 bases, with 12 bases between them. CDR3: CATSRDPMEGEKLFF. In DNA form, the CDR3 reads TGTGCCACCAGCAGAGACCCTATGGAGGGTGAAAAACTGTTTTTT.

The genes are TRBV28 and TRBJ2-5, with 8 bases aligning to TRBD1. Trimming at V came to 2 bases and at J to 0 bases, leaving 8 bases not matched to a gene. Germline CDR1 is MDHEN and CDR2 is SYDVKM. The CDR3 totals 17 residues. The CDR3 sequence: CASSLARDRSDQETQYF. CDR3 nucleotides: TGTGCCAGCAGTTTAGCCCGGGACAGGAGTGACCAAGAGACCCAGTACTTC.

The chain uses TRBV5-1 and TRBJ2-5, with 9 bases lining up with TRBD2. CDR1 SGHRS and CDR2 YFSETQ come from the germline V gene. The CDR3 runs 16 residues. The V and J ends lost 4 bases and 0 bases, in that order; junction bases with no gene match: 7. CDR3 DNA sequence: TGCGCCAGCAGCAAAAGACTAGCGGAACACCAAGAGACCCAGTACTTC. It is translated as CASSKRLAEHQETQYF.

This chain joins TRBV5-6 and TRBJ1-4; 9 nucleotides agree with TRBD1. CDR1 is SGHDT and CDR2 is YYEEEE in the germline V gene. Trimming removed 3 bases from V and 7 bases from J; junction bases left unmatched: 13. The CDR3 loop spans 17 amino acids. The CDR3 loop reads CASSYISWDRESEKLFF. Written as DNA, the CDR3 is TGTGCCAGCAGCTATATAAGTTGGGACAGGGAAAGTGAAAAACTGTTTTTT. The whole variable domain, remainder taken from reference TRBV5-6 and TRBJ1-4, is DAGVTQSPTHLIKTRGQQVTLRCSPKSGHDTVSWYQQALGQGPQFIFQYYEEEERQRGNFPDRFSGHQFPNYSSELNVNALLLGDSALYLCASSYISWDRESEKLFFGSGTQLSVL.

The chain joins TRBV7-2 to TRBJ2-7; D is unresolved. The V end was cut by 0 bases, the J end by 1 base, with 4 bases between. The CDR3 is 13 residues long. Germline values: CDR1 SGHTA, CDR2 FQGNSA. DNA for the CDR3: TGTGCCAGCAGCTTAGCGTCATCCTACGAGCAGTACTTC. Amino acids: CASSLASSYEQYF.

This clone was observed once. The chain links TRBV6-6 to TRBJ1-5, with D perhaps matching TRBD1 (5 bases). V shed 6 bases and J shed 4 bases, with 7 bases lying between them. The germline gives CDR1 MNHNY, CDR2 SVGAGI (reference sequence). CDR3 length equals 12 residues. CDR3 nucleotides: TGTGCCAGCAGCCCAGGGAATCAGCCCCAGCATTTT. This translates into CASSPGNQPQHF.

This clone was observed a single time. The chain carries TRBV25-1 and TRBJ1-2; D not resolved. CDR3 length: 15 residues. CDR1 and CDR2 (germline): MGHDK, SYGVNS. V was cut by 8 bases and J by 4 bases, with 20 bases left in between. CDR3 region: CASSPSGAAGYGYTF. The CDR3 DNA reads TGTGCCAGCTCCCCCAGTGGCGCCGCGGGCTATGGCTACACCTTC.

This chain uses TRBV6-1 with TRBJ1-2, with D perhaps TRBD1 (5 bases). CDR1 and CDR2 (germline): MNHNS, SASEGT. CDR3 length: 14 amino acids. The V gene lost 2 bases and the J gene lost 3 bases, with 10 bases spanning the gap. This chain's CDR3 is CASSESRVDYGYTF. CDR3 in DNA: TGTGCCAGCAGTGAATCCAGGGTGGACTATGGCTACACCTTC.

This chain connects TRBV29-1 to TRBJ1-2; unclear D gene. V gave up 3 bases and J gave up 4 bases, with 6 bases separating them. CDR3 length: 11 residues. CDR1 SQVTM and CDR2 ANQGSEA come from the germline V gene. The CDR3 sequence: CSVDKSYGYTF. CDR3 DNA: TGCAGCGTTGACAAGAGCTATGGCTACACCTTC.

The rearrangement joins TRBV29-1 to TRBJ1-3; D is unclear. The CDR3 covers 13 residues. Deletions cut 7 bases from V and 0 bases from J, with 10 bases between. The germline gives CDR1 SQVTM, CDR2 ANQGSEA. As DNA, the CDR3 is TGCAGCGGAGGTAGTACCTCTGGAAACACCATATATTTT. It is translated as CSGGSTSGNTIYF.

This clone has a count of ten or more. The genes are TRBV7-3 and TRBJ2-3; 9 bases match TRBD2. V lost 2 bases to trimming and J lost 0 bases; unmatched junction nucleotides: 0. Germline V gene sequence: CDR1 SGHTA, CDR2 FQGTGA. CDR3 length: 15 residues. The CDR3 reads CASSLAGGSTDTQYF. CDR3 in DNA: TGTGCCAGCAGCTTAGCGGGAGGGAGCACAGATACGCAGTATTTT.

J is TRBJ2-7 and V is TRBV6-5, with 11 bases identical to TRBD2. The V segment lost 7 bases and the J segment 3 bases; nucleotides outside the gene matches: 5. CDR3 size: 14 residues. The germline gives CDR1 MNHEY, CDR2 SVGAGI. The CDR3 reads CASIKTSGDYEQYF. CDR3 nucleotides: TGTGCCAGCATCAAGACTAGCGGGGACTACGAGCAGTACTTC.

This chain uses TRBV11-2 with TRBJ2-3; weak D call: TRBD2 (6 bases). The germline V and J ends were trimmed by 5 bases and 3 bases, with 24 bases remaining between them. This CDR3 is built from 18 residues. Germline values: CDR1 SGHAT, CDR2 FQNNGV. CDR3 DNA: TGTGCCAGCAGCCGACCCGGTGGGGGGAAGGGGTGGACAGATACGCAGTATTTT. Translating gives CASSRPGGGKGWTDTQYF.

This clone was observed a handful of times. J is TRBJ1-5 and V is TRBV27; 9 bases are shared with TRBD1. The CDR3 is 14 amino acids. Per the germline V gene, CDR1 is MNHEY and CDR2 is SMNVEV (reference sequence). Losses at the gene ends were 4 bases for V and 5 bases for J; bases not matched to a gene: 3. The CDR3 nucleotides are TGTGCCAGCAGTTGGGGACAGGGCGATCAGCCCCAGCATTTT. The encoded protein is CASSWGQGDQPQHF.

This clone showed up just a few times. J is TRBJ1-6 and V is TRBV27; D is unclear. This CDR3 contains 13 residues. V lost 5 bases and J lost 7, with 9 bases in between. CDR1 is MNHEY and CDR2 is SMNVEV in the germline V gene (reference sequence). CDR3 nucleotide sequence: TGTGCCAGCAGTCGGACGGGGAATTCACCCCTCCACTTT. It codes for CASSRTGNSPLHF.

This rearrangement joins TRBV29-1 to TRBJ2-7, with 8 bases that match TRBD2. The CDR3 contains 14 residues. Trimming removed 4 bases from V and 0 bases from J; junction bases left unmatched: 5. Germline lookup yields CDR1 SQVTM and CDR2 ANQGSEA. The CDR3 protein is CSVVERGLSYEQYF. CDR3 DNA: TGCAGCGTTGTAGAGCGGGGGCTCTCCTACGAGCAGTACTTC.

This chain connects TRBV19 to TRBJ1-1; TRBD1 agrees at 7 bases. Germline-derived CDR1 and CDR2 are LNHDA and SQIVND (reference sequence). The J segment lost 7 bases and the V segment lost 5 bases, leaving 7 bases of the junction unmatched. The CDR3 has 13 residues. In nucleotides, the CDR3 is TGTGCCAGTAGTTTCGGGACAGACCTTGAAGCTTTCTTT. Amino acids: CASSFGTDLEAFF.

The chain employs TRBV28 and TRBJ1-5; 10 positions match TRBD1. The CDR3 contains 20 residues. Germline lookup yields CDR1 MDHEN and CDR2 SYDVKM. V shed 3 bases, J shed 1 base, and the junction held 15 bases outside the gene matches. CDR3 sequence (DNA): TGTGCCAGCAGTTTTGGGGGTGGACAGGGGGGAACGGTGAGCAATCAGCCCCAGCATTTT. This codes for CASSFGGGQGGTVSNQPQHF.